This TCR beta chain was recovered during a study of cytomegalovirus exposure and HLA in healthy donors. There are 12 residues in the CDR3. The V end was cut by 2 bases, the J end by 0 bases, with 2 bases between. The germline V gene has CDR1 SGHNT and CDR2 YYREEE (reference sequence). The PCR ran on 60 Vbeta and 13 Jbeta primers. Some clones are missing from TCRdb's copy, which holds only in-frame ones; the method was immunoSEQ multiplex PCR. The sample lists more than 150,000 clones, about 79% occurring once. This TCR derives from a man aged 18 to 30 in good health and CMV-seronegative. V gene TRBV5-4 combines with J gene TRBJ1-1; D not resolved. Sequencing was carried out using PBMCs. The CDR3 loop reads CASSFMNTEAFF. CDR3 in DNA: TGTGCCAGCAGCTTCATGAACACTGAAGCTTTCTTT.